This T cell receptor (beta chain) was found in a study of cytomegalovirus exposure and HLA in healthy donors. The donors were in the approximately 120-subject validation cohort, distinct from the roughly 720-subject first cohort. Study-wide results and limits: The study flagged some 170 TCR beta chains as cytomegalovirus-associated. In vitro confirmation showed a few CMV-associated chains to be CMV antigen specific. Rare TCR sequences dominated, though some public TCRs recurred in many donors.

As for this clone: Its matching antigen is unknown.

V lost 10 bases to trimming and J lost 1 base, with 16 bases between them. This CDR3 comprises 14 residues. CDR1 and CDR2 (germline): SNHLY, FYNNEI. Clones were read by immunoSEQ multiplex PCR, and TCRdb kept only the in-frame ones, dropping some. The profile covers 120,000 or so clones, with about nine tenths appearing a single time and 4.4% taken by the ten largest. This rearrangement joins TRBV2 to TRBJ1-1; perhaps TRBD1 as D (5 bases). This TCR was sampled from a man between 18 and 29 years old in good health and CMV-seropositive. Specimen: PBMCs. The CDR3 is CAISDSFWNTEAFF. In nucleotides, the CDR3 is TGTGCCATTTCTGACAGCTTTTGGAACACTGAAGCTTTCTTT.